A selection of T cell receptor beta chains follows, all from one sample in a study of technical replicates of blood from several donors. This table comes from immunoSEQ multiplex PCR, and its TCRdb copy is limited to in-frame clones, with some not included. This repertoire shows tens of thousands of clones, roughly 90% found once; its top ten account for approximately 4.5%. Specimen: PBMCs. The source of these receptors is a human donor in good health. Some clones in this sample may be carry-over from other donors' samples. The CDR3 runs from the conserved cysteine through the conserved F or W. D genes are given only for firm matches. A row's size may be missing; if present it is once, few, many or a size class.

d_call	j_call	clone_size	v_call	cdr3_length	cdr3_aa	cdr3_nt
TRBD1	TRBJ1-2	.	TRBV7-9	14	CASSLTSGTDGYTF	TGTGCCAGCAGCTTAACTTCAGGGACAGATGGCTACACCTTC
.	TRBJ2-1	.	TRBV9	14	CASSVVGGYNEQFF	TGTGCCAGCAGCGTAGTCGGGGGCTACAATGAGCAGTTCTTC
TRBD1	TRBJ1-2	.	TRBV6-5	13	CASSFTGGAGYTF	TGTGCCAGCAGTTTCACAGGGGGCGCGGGCTACACCTTC
TRBD1	TRBJ2-1	.	TRBV29-1	14	CSATTDRAYNEQFF	TGCAGCGCGACCACGGACAGGGCATACAATGAGCAGTTCTTC
TRBD1	TRBJ1-3	.	TRBV7-6	18	CASSLEAPTGFSGNTIYF	TGTGCCAGCAGCTTAGAGGCCCCGACAGGGTTTTCTGGAAACACCATATATTTT
.	TRBJ1-5	.	TRBV2	14	CASSGSGGYQPQHF	TGTGCCAGCAGTGGTAGTGGAGGGTACCAGCCCCAGCATTTT
TRBD2	TRBJ2-3	.	TRBV27	13	CASSPSGMGTQYF	TGTGCCAGCAGCCCTAGCGGGATGGGAACGCAGTATTTT
.	TRBJ2-2	.	TRBV11-2	13	CASSLVPTGELFF	TGTGCCAGCAGCTTAGTCCCGACCGGGGAGCTGTTTTTT
TRBD2	TRBJ2-3	.	TRBV7-7	15	CASSLSGSRTDTQYF	TGTGCCAGCAGCTTAAGCGGGAGTAGAACAGATACGCAGTATTTT
.	TRBJ2-2	.	TRBV7-2	15	CASREKLTNTGELFF	TGTGCCAGCAGGGAGAAATTGACGAACACCGGGGAGCTGTTTTTT
TRBD2	TRBJ2-1	.	TRBV5-1	14	CASSLASGGEEQFF	TGCGCCAGCAGCTTGGCTAGCGGGGGCGAAGAGCAGTTCTTC
TRBD1	TRBJ2-2	.	TRBV30	13	CAWRQGAPGELFF	TGTGCCTGGAGGCAGGGGGCCCCCGGGGAGCTGTTTTTT
.	TRBJ1-3	.	TRBV11-2	16	CASSLPGGGAGNTIYF	TGTGCCAGCAGCCTTCCTGGCGGGGGAGCTGGAAACACCATATATTTT
.	TRBJ1-1	.	TRBV6-5	13	CASSPDWSTEAFF	TGTGCCAGCAGTCCAGACTGGAGCACTGAAGCTTTCTTT
TRBD2	TRBJ2-3	.	TRBV4-2	14	CASSQGAGTDTQYF	TGTGCCAGCAGCCAAGGAGCGGGGACAGATACGCAGTATTTT
TRBD1	TRBJ2-7	.	TRBV7-2	14	CASSSAGGWVEQYF	TGTGCCAGCAGTTCTGCAGGGGGCTGGGTCGAGCAGTACTTC
.	TRBJ1-2	.	TRBV4-1	13	CASSPPGLYGYTF	TGCGCCAGCAGCCCCCCGGGACTCTACGGCTACACCTTC
.	TRBJ1-2	.	TRBV14	14	CASSQSTGTSGYTF	TGTGCCAGCAGCCAATCGACCGGGACTTCAGGCTACACCTTC
TRBD1	TRBJ1-4	.	TRBV19	16	CASSLDRAPTNEKLFF	TGTGCCAGTAGTCTGGACAGGGCCCCAACTAATGAAAAACTGTTTTTT
TRBD2	TRBJ2-7	.	TRBV2	14	CASSEAGDYYEQYF	TGTGCCAGCAGTGAGGCGGGAGATTACTACGAGCAGTACTTC
.	TRBJ1-5	.	TRBV7-2	16	CASTLASAYSNQPQHF	TGTGCCAGCACTCTAGCGTCGGCGTATAGCAATCAGCCCCAGCATTTT
TRBD2	TRBJ2-7	.	TRBV7-2	15	CASKGTSGGYYEQYF	TGTGCCAGCAAGGGGACTAGCGGGGGATACTACGAGCAGTACTTC
TRBD2	TRBJ2-7	.	TRBV27	17	CASSFLLAGGSPYEQYF	TGTGCCAGCAGTTTCCTACTAGCGGGAGGGTCCCCTTACGAGCAGTACTTC
.	TRBJ2-1	.	TRBV7-9	16	CASSLVTSFVGNEQFF	TGTGCCAGCAGCTTAGTGACTTCTTTCGTTGGCAATGAGCAGTTCTTC
TRBD2	TRBJ2-3	.	TRBV2	16	CASSELGLAGGYTQYF	TGTGCCAGCAGTGAACTGGGACTAGCGGGGGGGTATACGCAGTATTTT
.	TRBJ1-6	.	TRBV2	13	CASRGAAASPLHF	TGTGCCAGCAGGGGGGCAGCGGCTTCACCCCTCCACTTT
.	TRBJ2-1	.	TRBV7-9	12	CASSFSRGEQFF	TGTGCCAGCAGCTTTAGCCGGGGTGAGCAGTTCTTC
.	TRBJ2-3	.	TRBV19	15	CASTHTAIGTDTQYF	TGTGCCAGTACCCATACGGCTATCGGGACAGATACGCAGTATTTT
TRBD2	TRBJ2-5	.	TRBV7-6	15	CASSLTASGRETQYF	TGTGCCAGCAGCTTAACCGCTAGCGGGAGAGAGACCCAGTACTTC
.	TRBJ1-6	.	TRBV11-3	13	CASSLDLDSPLHF	TGTGCCAGCAGCTTAGATCTAGATTCACCCCTCCACTTT
TRBD1	TRBJ1-1	.	TRBV18	15	CASSTGQGMNTEAFF	TGTGCCAGCTCAACAGGACAGGGCATGAACACTGAAGCTTTCTTT
TRBD2	TRBJ2-5	.	TRBV11-2	14	CASSKTSGGETQYF	TGTGCCAGCAGCAAGACTAGCGGGGGAGAGACCCAGTACTTC
.	TRBJ2-5	.	TRBV5-7	16	CASRLRRGVDQETQYF	TGTGCCAGCAGACTCCGGAGGGGAGTTGACCAAGAGACCCAGTACTTC
TRBD1	TRBJ2-7	.	TRBV11-2	16	CASSLDRAGGNYEQYF	TGTGCCAGCAGCTTAGATCGGGCAGGGGGAAACTACGAGCAGTACTTC
TRBD1	TRBJ2-3	.	TRBV18	17	CASSPSRGHVSTDTQYF	TGTGCCAGCTCACCGTCCAGGGGGCATGTGAGCACAGATACGCAGTATTTT
.	TRBJ2-5	.	TRBV7-2	12	CASSFSSETQYF	TGTGCCAGCAGCTTCTCCTCAGAGACCCAGTACTTC
TRBD2	TRBJ2-2	.	TRBV7-9	14	CASSGTTNTGELFF	TGTGCCAGCAGCGGGACTACCAACACCGGGGAGCTGTTTTTT
TRBD1	TRBJ2-2	.	TRBV19	18	CASSIDTSAGGLTGELFF	TGTGCCAGTAGTATAGATACTTCGGCAGGGGGTCTCACCGGGGAGCTGTTTTTT
TRBD1	TRBJ1-6	few	TRBV7-2	17	CASSLGPGQGGYSPLHF	TGTGCCAGCAGCTTAGGCCCTGGGCAGGGGGGTTATTCACCCCTCCACTTT
.	TRBJ2-2	once	TRBV9	18	CASSVRIRRGSHTGELFF	TGTGCCAGCAGCGTTCGAATCCGGAGGGGATCTCACACCGGGGAGCTGTTTTTT
.	TRBJ1-5	.	TRBV6-1	11	CASNRGQAQHF	TGTGCCAGCAACCGAGGACAAGCCCAGCATTTT
.	TRBJ2-1	.	TRBV19	15	CASTKQGSAGNEQFF	TGTGCCAGTACCAAACAGGGGTCTGCGGGAAATGAGCAGTTCTTC
TRBD2	TRBJ2-1	.	TRBV7-3	16	CASSGDSAGGLNEQFF	TGTGCCAGCAGCGGGGACTCCGCGGGAGGGCTGAATGAGCAGTTCTTC
TRBD2	TRBJ2-1	once	TRBV27	15	CASSLTSGSYNEQFF	TGTGCCAGCAGCTTAACTAGCGGGAGCTACAATGAGCAGTTCTTC
.	TRBJ2-7	.	TRBV2	14	CASSDPAWPYEQYF	TGTGCCAGCAGTGACCCTGCTTGGCCCTACGAGCAGTACTTC
TRBD1	TRBJ1-1	.	TRBV4-1	14	CASSQDWGQGEAFF	TGCGCCAGCAGCCAAGATTGGGGACAGGGTGAAGCTTTCTTT
TRBD2	TRBJ2-1	.	TRBV7-9	17	CASSSRRGREGYNEQFF	TGTGCCAGCAGCTCACGGAGGGGGCGGGAGGGGTACAATGAGCAGTTCTTC
.	TRBJ2-3	.	TRBV2	14	CASSDPSLHDTQYF	TGTGCCAGCAGTGACCCTAGTTTGCACGATACGCAGTATTTT
.	TRBJ2-3	medium-sized	TRBV5-1	14	CASSPEGSTDTQYF	TGCGCCAGCAGCCCGGAGGGCTCCACAGATACGCAGTATTTT
.	TRBJ1-1	few	TRBV6-6	12	CASSLKNTEAFF	TGTGCCAGCAGCCTTAAGAACACTGAAGCTTTCTTT
.	TRBJ2-7	.	TRBV18	13	CASSWDTTYEQYF	TGTGCCAGCTCATGGGACACGACCTACGAGCAGTACTTC
.	TRBJ2-1	.	TRBV5-1	18	CASSLAVRLGRTYNEQFF	TGCGCCAGCAGCTTAGCAGTCAGACTCGGGCGGACTTACAATGAGCAGTTCTTC
.	TRBJ1-1	few	TRBV19	13	CASCRGRNTEAFF	TGTGCCAGTTGCAGGGGTAGGAACACTGAAGCTTTCTTT